Below, one TCR beta chain is given with its context. This sample is drawn from a study of blood T cell repertoires in COVID-19. Whole-study context: Material from acute and convalescent COVID-19 was sourced from the United States, Italy and Spain. From T cells, B-cell-depleted T cells, or PBMCs came the material, which was cDNA or gDNA.

Original analysis: Scientists estimated how many nucleated cells there were by amplifying reference gene primers. Clones were read by immunoSEQ multiplex PCR, and TCRdb kept only the in-frame ones, dropping some. V, J and clone size are those of that table, while D and trimming were read from the DNA. Of about 76,000 clones listed, about 86% are singletons. This CDR3 is built from 14 residues. The J segment lost 5 bases and the V segment lost 7 bases, leaving 7 bases of the junction unmatched. CDR1 is MNHEY and CDR2 is SVGAGI in the germline V gene. This receptor was identified in a human donor in a cohort sampled during active COVID-19. Input material: peripheral blood. The chain recombines TRBV6-5 with TRBJ1-4, with 7 positions matching TRBD1. The CDR3 region is CASKDPGQNEKLFF. CDR3 DNA: TGTGCCAGCAAAGACCCGGGACAGAATGAAAAACTGTTTTTT.